This paragraph covers one TCR beta chain sequence. It is unclear where the CDR3 begins or ends on the DNA, so no DNA is shown, and the CDR3 is as TCRdb lists it. This record belongs to a study of blood T cell repertoires in COVID-19. Overall study: The cDNA or gDNA used as material had been derived from T cells, B-cell-depleted T cells, or PBMCs.

Original methodology: By means of reference gene primer amplification, nucleated cell counts were estimated. The protocol was immunoSEQ multiplex PCR, while the TCRdb copy is restricted to in-frame clones and leaves out a portion. D and trimming come from the DNA, and the V and J calls and clone size come from that table. The sample includes 45,000 to 55,000 clones, 75% to 90% of them seen just once. Termini included, the CDR3 measures 16 amino acids. J is TRBJ2-7 and V is TRBV21-1; TRBD1 is the table's D call and was not checked against the DNA. TRBV21-1 is recorded as a pseudogene. The sample taken for sequencing was peripheral blood. The receptor was derived from a man between 60 and 70 years old with active COVID-19. The CDR3 loop is CASSKMVGQGTYEQYF.